This note documents a single T cell receptor (beta chain) sequence. This CDR3 contains 18 residues. Looked up from germline, CDR1 is MGHRA and CDR2 is YSYEKL. The V gene lost 1 base and the J gene lost 2 bases, with 20 bases spanning the gap. Primers: 60 Vbeta forward and 13 Jbeta reverse. The assay was immunoSEQ multiplex PCR, and TCRdb's table has in-frame clones only and misses some. The sample carries 100,000 to 150,000 clones, approximately 77% recorded once. These data are taken from a study of cytomegalovirus exposure and HLA in healthy donors. Sequencing used PBMCs. The chain joins TRBV4-1 to TRBJ2-5; tentatively, D is TRBD1 (6 bases). This TCR derives from a woman in her fifties or sixties in good health and CMV-seronegative. CDR3 residues: CASSQVRFSRTDQETQYF. CDR3 nucleotide sequence: TGCGCCAGCAGCCAAGTACGTTTTTCGCGGACAGATCAAGAGACCCAGTACTTC.